The 13 T cell receptor beta chains below all came from one sample that was sequenced in a study of response to subunit inactivated influenza vaccine. MiXCR was run by TCRdb on the RT-PCR reads, yielding one entry per CDR3 protein. The data show 450,000 to 500,000 distinct CDR3 sequences, 11% seen once. Material: PBMCs from blood, obtained 45 days after vaccination. The source is a man between 45 and 60 years old who received an inactivated influenza vaccine.

The rearrangement links TRBV7-2 to TRBJ2-1; TRBD2 might be the D (6 bases). Trimming shortened V by 1 base and J by 15 bases, and 19 bases separated the two germline ends. The CDR3 runs 14 residues. Germline V gene sequence: CDR1 SGHTA, CDR2 FQGNSA. The CDR3 reads CASSLVGLGLHSFF. The CDR3 nucleotides are TGTGCCAGCAGCTTAGTAGGTTTAGGACTACACTCGTTCTTC.

The rearrangement uses TRBV7-2 and TRBJ2-2; D possibly matches TRBD1 or TRBD2 (5 bases each). Trimming pared 2 bases from V and 2 bases from J, leaving 12 bases between. Germline assignment: CDR1 SGHTA and CDR2 FQGNSA. This CDR3 has 16 amino acids. The CDR3 DNA is TGTGCCAGCAGCTTACGGGCTGGGGGTAACACCGGGGAGCTGTTTTTT. It yields the protein CASSLRAGGNTGELFF.

The CDR3 coding sequence is TGCGCCAGCAGCTACGACGGAGCAGAAGGCGAGCAGTACTTC. It translates to CASSYDGAEGEQYF. The chain recombines TRBV5-1 with TRBJ2-7; D is unclear. Germline loops: CDR1 SGHRS, CDR2 YFSETQ. CDR3 length: 14 amino acids. Deletions cut 3 bases from V and 6 bases from J, with 16 bases between.

This clonotype turned up a few times. The chain couples TRBV4-3 to TRBJ1-1, with D unclear. CDR3 size: 15 residues. Germline assignment: CDR1 LGHNA and CDR2 YSLEER. Trimming pared 2 bases from V and 0 bases from J, leaving 10 bases between. CDR3 nucleotide sequence: TGCGCCAGCAGCCAACTCGGGAGGGTGAACACTGAAGCTTTCTTT. Its translation is CASSQLGRVNTEAFF.

The J gene is TRBJ2-5, the V gene TRBV15; D gene ambiguous. Per the germline V gene, CDR1 is LNHNV and CDR2 is YYDKDF (reference sequence). V was trimmed by 0 bases and J by 2 bases, leaving 16 bases between them. The CDR3 is made up of 17 amino acids. CDR3 coding DNA: TGTGCCACCAGCAGAGATCGTGGGTTCTCGGATCAAGAGACCCAGTACTTC. Translated: CATSRDRGFSDQETQYF.

In this sample, this clonotype turned up a few times. CDR3: CSAPTRGADTQYF. CDR3 bases: TGCAGTGCCCCAACACGGGGGGCAGATACGCAGTATTTT. The chain joins TRBV20-1 to TRBJ2-3, with 7 bases that match TRBD2. Germline values: CDR1 DFQATT, CDR2 SNEGSKA (reference sequence). This CDR3 comprises 13 residues. J was trimmed by 4 bases and V by 6 bases; bases with no gene match: 7.

This clonotype was found a few times. The chain combines TRBV12-3 or TRBV12-4 with TRBJ2-7; 10 bases are shared with TRBD2. The CDR3 loop spans 15 amino acids. Germline trimming cut 6 bases from V and 5 bases from J; bases unmatched to any gene: 10. For the CDR3, the DNA is TGTGCCAGCAGCCCACTTCTAGCGGGAGCCCACGAGCAGTACTTC. Translated: CASSPLLAGAHEQYF.

This clonotype has a count of ten or more. V gene TRBV27 combines with J gene TRBJ2-7, with 7 bases fitting TRBD1. This CDR3 spans 13 amino acids. Germline CDR1 MNHEY, CDR2 SMNVEV (reference sequence). V gave up 4 bases and J gave up 4 bases; unmatched junction bases: 4. CDR3 DNA: TGTGCCAGCAGTTCCTCACAGGGGTACGAGCAGTACTTC. Protein sequence: CASSSSQGYEQYF.

In its sample, this clonotype was seen many times. V is TRBV5-1 and J is TRBJ2-4, with D tentatively TRBD1 or TRBD2 (5 bases each). V lost 4 bases to trimming and J lost 1 base, with 9 bases between them. The germline V gene has CDR1 SGHRS and CDR2 YFSETQ. There are 14 residues in the CDR3. In DNA, the CDR3 is TGCGCCAGCAGCGTGGGGGTGGCCAAAAACATTCAGTACTTC. Its translation is CASSVGVAKNIQYF.

The V call is TRBV10-3, the J call TRBJ2-7, with TRBD1 matching 12 bases. Trimming took 5 bases from V and 2 from J; bases not matched to a gene: 10. This CDR3 has 17 amino acids. Germline V lookup: CDR1 ENHRY, CDR2 SYGVKD. The CDR3 DNA sequence: TGTGCCATCAGTCCCAACTCGGGACAGGGGGCCACCTACGAGCAGTACTTC. Amino acid sequence: CAISPNSGQGATYEQYF.

This clonotype was detected a few times. V gene TRBV7-8 combines with J gene TRBJ1-6, with D perhaps matching TRBD1 (5 bases). The CDR3 is made up of 16 amino acids. Trimming removed 5 bases at V and 3 bases at J, with 14 bases between. Germline-derived CDR1 and CDR2 are SGHVS and FQNEAQ. For the CDR3, the DNA is TGTGCCAGCAGCCTTAGGGAAGGGGACTATAATTCACCCCTCCACTTT. Its translation: CASSLREGDYNSPLHF.

This chain uses TRBV4-2 with TRBJ2-5; TRBD1 matches at 8 bases. V trimming: 6 bases; J trimming: 4 bases; junction bases outside the gene matches: 7. CDR1 LGHNA and CDR2 YNFKEQ come from the germline V gene. The CDR3 is 14 amino acids. Written as DNA, the CDR3 is TGTGCCAGCAGTTCTCCCGGACAGGGAGAGACCCAGTACTTC. This encodes CASSSPGQGETQYF.

This sequence joins TRBV7-9 and TRBJ2-3; 12 nucleotides align to TRBD2. The germline CDR1 and CDR2 sequences are SEHNR and FQNEAQ (reference sequence). The ends lost 1 base at V and 0 bases at J; junction bases unmatched: 2. The CDR3 has 17 amino acids. CDR3 in amino acids: CASSLGGLAGSTDTQYF. The CDR3 nucleotides are TGTGCCAGCAGCTTAGGAGGACTAGCGGGAAGCACAGATACGCAGTATTTT.